This record looks at one TCR beta chain sequence and its context. No antigen is known for it. This record comes from a study of cytomegalovirus exposure and HLA in healthy donors. Across the study: The roughly 120 million unique TCR beta sequences, from about 170 million T cells, were found by an earlier analysis. Study-wide findings and caveats: Based on reports, TCR beta sequences accurately predicted HLA-A and HLA-B alleles for most subjects.

A multiplex PCR was run with 60 Vbeta primers and 13 Jbeta primers. Using immunoSEQ multiplex PCR, the repertoire was profiled, and TCRdb retains in-frame clones only, with some absent. The table records over 200,000 clones, approximately 82% of them present only once. Between the trimmed V and J ends, which lost 5 bases and 6 bases, there was a span of 13 bases. The length of the CDR3 is 14 residues. Germline V gene sequence: CDR1 SNHLY, CDR2 FYNNEI. The gene calls are TRBV2 and TRBJ2-2; weak D call: TRBD2 (5 bases). The TCR sequence derives from a male donor in good health and CMV-seronegative. Sample: PBMCs. The DNA for the CDR3 is TGTGCCAGCAGTTTCCTCTTCGGGGCCGGGGAGCTGTTTTTT. This encodes CASSFLFGAGELFF.